This T cell receptor beta chain stems from a study of blood T cell repertoires in COVID-19. This CDR3 is built from 17 residues. V dropped 0 bases and J dropped 0 bases, with 15 bases sitting between them. CDR1 and CDR2 from the germline V gene are LGHNT and FRNRAP. As processed by the authors: Amplification from reference gene primers served as the basis for estimated nucleated cell counts. Produced via immunoSEQ multiplex PCR; TCRdb's table is partial and in-frame only. V and J calls and clone size are copied from that table; D and trimming were computed from the DNA. The sample consists of some 150,000 clones, roughly four fifths of them appearing once.

The clonotype was recovered from a man aged 80 or over with acute or convalescent COVID-19. Material: peripheral blood. The rearrangement joins TRBV12-5 to TRBJ2-7, with D possibly TRBD2 on 6 matching bases. CDR3 coding DNA: TGTGCTAGTGGTTTGGTACGGGACTTTTCGAGCTCCTACGAGCAGTACTTC. Translation gives CASGLVRDFSSSYEQYF.